Included here is one T cell receptor beta chain sequence, with context. Sequencing used immunoSEQ multiplex PCR; TCRdb keeps in-frame clones, though not all of them. The sample contains under 150,000 clones, approximately 90% of which appear only once. The sample belongs to a study of blood T cell repertoires in COVID-19. About the study: Collection of acute and convalescent COVID-19 samples took place in the United States, Italy and Spain. T cells, B-cell-depleted T cells, or PBMCs supplied cDNA or gDNA.

CDR1 and CDR2 (germline): MGHDK, SYGVNS. The CDR3 sequence is 13 residues long. With V trimmed by 5 bases and J by 5 bases, 5 bases remained unmatched. Sequencing was carried out using peripheral blood. This receptor was taken from a human donor in a cohort sampled during active COVID-19. V and J are TRBV25-1 and TRBJ2-7; 8 bases align to TRBD2. The CDR3 nucleotides read TGTGCCAGCAGTCGGGGGGGGGAGGACGAGCAGTACTTC. Its protein is CASSRGGEDEQYF.